This is a list of T cell receptor beta chains from one sample in a study of blood T cell repertoires in COVID-19. The repertoire was sequenced with immunoSEQ multiplex PCR; TCRdb's copy has only in-frame clones and lacks some. The table has about 120,000 clones, about nine tenths seen once. Sequencing used peripheral blood. These receptors all stem from a woman aged 65 to 85 with acute or convalescent COVID-19. The CDR3 runs from the conserved cysteine through the conserved F or W. A D gene is named only where the DNA matches it firmly. Some rows have no size entry. The others give once, few or many, or a class for an expanded clone.

size,J,length,V,D,DNA,CDR3
.,TRBJ2-7,16,TRBV28,TRBD1,TGTGCCAGCAGTTTATCTCTTGGGACAGGGATCGGCGAGCAGTACTTC,CASSLSLGTGIGEQYF
.,TRBJ1-2,12,TRBV5-6,.,TGTGCCAGCAGTGGACAGAACTATGGCTACACCTTC,CASSGQNYGYTF
few,TRBJ2-7,16,TRBV14,TRBD2,TGTGCCAGCAGCCAAGCCGGGCTAGCGGGGGTCGGAGAGCAGTACTTC,CASSQAGLAGVGEQYF
.,TRBJ1-1,12,TRBV19,.,TGTGCCAGTAGTATAGCCCTCGGGGGAGCTTTCTTT,CASSIALGGAFF
.,TRBJ1-6,17,TRBV19,.,TGTGCCAGTAGTATAGACGCGATCAGAAGGGGTAATTCACCCCTCCACTTT,CASSIDAIRRGNSPLHF
.,TRBJ2-7,15,TRBV28,TRBD1,TGTGCCAGCAGCGGACCGGGACAGGGGGACTACGAGCAGTACTTC,CASSGPGQGDYEQYF
.,TRBJ2-3,15,TRBV2,.,TGTGCCAGCAGTGAAGCGAGCCTCACCACAGATACGCAGTATTTT,CASSEASLTTDTQYF
.,TRBJ2-1,20,TRBV3-1/TRBV3-2,TRBD2,TGTGCCAGCAGCCAAGATTCCCCGGGGGTCAGCGGGGGGGATTACAATGAGCAGTTCTTC,CASSQDSPGVSGGDYNEQFF
.,TRBJ2-4,14,TRBV5-1,TRBD1,TGCGCCAGCAGCTTGATCCAGGGGGAAAACATTCAGTACTTC,CASSLIQGENIQYF
.,TRBJ2-3,13,TRBV5-1,.,TGCGCCAGCAGGGGGACTAGCACAGATACGCAGTATTTT,CASRGTSTDTQYF
.,TRBJ2-7,14,TRBV2,TRBD2,TGTGCCAGCAGTGACGTAGCGGGGGGGTACGAGCAGTACTTC,CASSDVAGGYEQYF
few,TRBJ2-2,16,TRBV30,TRBD2,TGTGCCTGGAGTGTACCAGCGGGGGGCAGGACCGGGGAGCTGTTTTTT,CAWSVPAGGRTGELFF
.,TRBJ1-1,13,TRBV7-9,TRBD1,TGTGCCAGCAGCCGACAGGGAAAGTACGAAGCTTTCTTT,CASSRQGKYEAFF
.,TRBJ1-2,15,TRBV9,.,TGTGCCAGCAGTATTAGTCGGGGATCTAACTATGGCTACACCTTC,CASSISRGSNYGYTF
.,TRBJ1-1,15,TRBV18,TRBD1,TGTGCCAGCTCAAGGACAGGGGGGGAGGAAACTGAAGCTTTCTTT,CASSRTGGEETEAFF
once,TRBJ2-1,15,TRBV19,.,TGTGCCAGTAGTATAGAATCGGGATCCTACAATGAGCAGTTCTTC,CASSIESGSYNEQFF
.,TRBJ2-3,14,TRBV14,TRBD2,TGTGCCAGCAGACAAAGCGGGGGGGGAGATACGCAGTATTTT,CASRQSGGGDTQYF
.,TRBJ2-7,10,TRBV29-1,TRBD1,TGCAGCGTTCGGACAGGCGAGCAGTACTTC,CSVRTGEQYF
.,TRBJ2-3,13,TRBV10-1,.,TGCGCCAGCAGTGAGGGGGCGAGAGATACGCAGTATTTT,CASSEGARDTQYF
.,TRBJ1-6,13,TRBV30,TRBD1,TGTGCCTGGGATCGGGACAGTAATTCACCCCTCCACTTT,CAWDRDSNSPLHF
.,TRBJ2-2,14,TRBV6-2/TRBV6-3,.,TGTGCCAGCAGTACCGGGACTCTCGGCGGGGAGCTGTTTTTT,CASSTGTLGGELFF
.,TRBJ2-5,16,TRBV5-1,TRBD2,TGCGCCAGCAGCCCGGGGACTAGCGGGGCCCAAGAGACCCAGTACTTC,CASSPGTSGAQETQYF
.,TRBJ2-5,15,TRBV6-5,.,TGTGCCAGCAGTTACCTCGGGGGGACACAAGAGACCCAGTACTTC,CASSYLGGTQETQYF
.,TRBJ1-2,13,TRBV27,TRBD1,TGTGCCAGCAGTTCCGGGGACAGCTATGGCTACACCTTC,CASSSGDSYGYTF
.,TRBJ1-6,13,TRBV28,TRBD1,TGTGCCACCAACACAGGGGTTGGCTCACCCCTCCACTTT,CATNTGVGSPLHF
.,TRBJ1-5,15,TRBV28,.,TGTGCCAGCAGTTCTACTATAGGAGGGAATCAGCCCCAGCATTTT,CASSSTIGGNQPQHF
.,TRBJ1-1,14,TRBV11-2,.,TGTGCCAGCAGCCAGACAGGATTTGGAACTGAAGCTTTCTTT,CASSQTGFGTEAFF
.,TRBJ2-3,14,TRBV9,.,TGTGCCAGCAGCGCCGCGGCGAGCACAGATACGCAGTATTTT,CASSAAASTDTQYF
.,TRBJ2-7,15,TRBV5-1,.,TGCGCCAGCAGCCCTACAGGTACAAGCTCCTACGAGCAGTACTTC,CASSPTGTSSYEQYF
.,TRBJ1-1,13,TRBV12-3/TRBV12-4,TRBD1,TGTGCCAGCAGTTACAGGGGGGGCACTGAAGCTTTCTTT,CASSYRGGTEAFF
.,TRBJ1-2,14,TRBV2,TRBD1,TGTGCCAGCAGTAGGCCAGGGGGCGACTATGGCTACACCTTC,CASSRPGGDYGYTF
.,TRBJ2-3,17,TRBV6-1,TRBD2,TGTGCCAGCAGTGAAATCCTAGCGGGGGGCCCCACAGATACGCAGTATTTT,CASSEILAGGPTDTQYF
.,TRBJ1-6,15,TRBV27,.,TGTGCCAGCAGTCTGCAGCGGGCCTATAATTCACCCCTCCACTTT,CASSLQRAYNSPLHF
once,TRBJ2-2,17,TRBV19,TRBD1,TGTGCCAGTAGCCTGACAGGGGGAGCTTTTGAGACCGGGGAGCTGTTTTTT,CASSLTGGAFETGELFF
.,TRBJ2-5,15,TRBV10-3,.,TGTGCCATCAGTGAGTCGGGGCTCCGGTTAGAGACCCAGTACTTC,CAISESGLRLETQYF
.,TRBJ1-1,14,TRBV21-1,.,TGTGCCGGCGCATTACAGGGGGCGAACACTGAAGCTTTCTTT,CAGALQGANTEAFF
.,TRBJ1-3,17,TRBV9,.,TGTGCCAGCAGCGTAGAGGGGAGCGGGGTAACAGGAAACACCATATATTTT,CASSVEGSGVTGNTIYF